The 8 T cell receptor beta chains in this list originate from one sample, sequenced in a study of early T cells in non-severe SARS-CoV-2 infection. MiXCR, run by TCRdb on the 5' RACE reads, gives a single entry per CDR3 protein. The sample carries around 80,000 distinct CDR3 sequences, less than 15% recorded once. Sequencing used whole blood. The receptors were sampled from an adult who was a healthcare worker with PCR-confirmed SARS-CoV-2 infection or an uninfected control (not recorded which).

At least ten counts were recorded for this clonotype. The chain has TRBV20-1 and TRBJ2-1; 7 nucleotides align to TRBD2. The germline gives CDR1 DFQATT, CDR2 SNEGSKA (reference sequence). After removal of 3 bases from V and 5 bases from J, the junction contained 7 bases not matched to a gene. CDR3 length: 14 amino acids. The CDR3 DNA reads as TGCAGTGCTAGCTGGGGGGGATTAAACAATGAGCAGTTCTTC. Its protein product is CSASWGGLNNEQFF.

The chain has TRBV19 and TRBJ2-3, with D maybe TRBD1 (5 bases). This CDR3 has 14 residues. V lost 7 bases and J 4 bases, leaving 15 bases between the germline ends. The germline gives CDR1 LNHDA, CDR2 SQIVND (reference sequence). The CDR3 protein is CASKKGDVADTQYF. CDR3 sequence (DNA): TGTGCCAGTAAAAAAGGGGATGTTGCAGATACGCAGTATTTT.

The J gene is TRBJ2-2, the V gene TRBV7-9; D perhaps matches TRBD1 (6 bases). V lost 5 bases to trimming and J lost 0 bases, with 16 bases between them. Per germline, CDR1 SEHNR and CDR2 FQNEAQ (reference sequence). The CDR3 runs to 17 residues. The CDR3 DNA reads as TGTGCCAGCAGCCCAAGGGACACCTTAGCGAACACCGGGGAGCTGTTTTTT. Protein: CASSPRDTLANTGELFF.

The chain employs TRBV20-1 and TRBJ2-3; D is possibly TRBD2 (7 bases). Germline lookup yields CDR1 DFQATT and CDR2 SNEGSKA (reference sequence). CDR3 length: 14 amino acids. Trimming removed 5 bases from V and 2 bases from J, with 14 bases in between. The CDR3 loop reads CSAREGGDTDTQYF. CDR3 in DNA: TGCAGTGCTCGTGAAGGGGGGGACACAGATACGCAGTATTTT.

V and J are TRBV29-1 and TRBJ1-2, with D unclear. CDR3 length: 14 amino acids. Germline assignment: CDR1 SQVTM and CDR2 ANQGSEA. The ends were cut back, 3 bases at V and 2 bases at J, with 13 bases in the middle. This CDR3 is CSVDPEQLNYGYTF. Written as DNA, the CDR3 is TGCAGCGTTGACCCAGAACAACTAAACTATGGCTACACCTTC.

This clonotype has ten or more counts. V gene TRBV20-1 combines with J gene TRBJ1-1; D is unresolved. The CDR3 runs 13 residues. V shed 6 bases and J shed 1 base, with 12 bases lying between them. CDR1 is DFQATT, CDR2 SNEGSKA, per germline (reference sequence). The CDR3 coding sequence is TGCAGTGCCTACCGTACACAGAACACTGAAGCTTTCTTT. Amino acid sequence: CSAYRTQNTEAFF.

The sample holds a few counts of this clonotype. J is TRBJ1-5 and V is TRBV5-1, with D perhaps TRBD1 (5 bases). CDR3 size: 14 residues. Trimming removed 2 bases from V and 5 bases from J, with 11 bases in between. Germline V gives CDR1 SGHRS, CDR2 YFSETQ. CDR3 sequence reads: CASSFGAGDQPQHF. CDR3 sequence (DNA): TGCGCCAGCAGCTTTGGGGCTGGCGATCAGCCCCAGCATTTT.

This clonotype was seen a handful of times. The CDR3 spells CASSPTGASGATDTQYF. The CDR3 region has the DNA TGTGCCAGCAGCCCGACGGGGGCTAGCGGGGCCACAGATACGCAGTATTTT. The genes are TRBV7-2 and TRBJ2-3; 9 bases are a match to TRBD2. Germline CDR1 SGHTA, CDR2 FQGNSA. J lost 2 bases, V lost 5 bases, and 11 bases had no gene match. The CDR3 contains 17 residues.